The 9 T cell receptor beta chains below all came from one sample that was sequenced in a study of blood T cell repertoires in COVID-19. The assay was immunoSEQ multiplex PCR, and TCRdb's table has in-frame clones only and misses some. The sample includes a few hundred thousand clones, 70% to 90% of them seen just once. The sequenced sample was PBMCs or T cells enriched from blood (not recorded which). The receptors derive from a woman aged 45-65 years who had been exposed to COVID-19.

A single count supports this clone. The chain combines TRBV7-9 with TRBJ1-1; no reliable D call. The CDR3 sequence is 16 residues long. The germline V gene encodes CDR1 SEHNR and CDR2 FQNEAQ (reference sequence). Trimming removed 2 bases at V and 2 bases at J, with 15 bases between. The DNA for the CDR3 is TGTGCCAGCAGCTTAATCAGAGGGCCGTTAAACACTGAAGCTTTCTTT. Protein: CASSLIRGPLNTEAFF.

This chain joins TRBV10-3 and TRBJ1-3; D remains ambiguous. The CDR3 extends over 14 amino acids. V shed 5 bases and J shed 3 bases, with 11 bases lying between them. Germline V gene data show CDR1 as ENHRY and CDR2 as SYGVKD. The CDR3 DNA reads TGTGCCATCAGTAGTACAGTGATTGGAAACACCATATATTTT. Translating gives CAISSTVIGNTIYF.

This clone was recorded only once. The CDR3 here is CASSRQGVNQPQHF. DNA of the CDR3: TGTGCCAGTAGTCGACAGGGGGTCAATCAGCCCCAGCATTTT. This chain uses TRBV19 with TRBJ1-5; 9 bases are a match to TRBD1. The V gene's germline CDR1 is LNHDA and CDR2 SQIVND (reference sequence). The V segment lost 5 bases and the J segment 3 bases; nucleotides outside the gene matches: 2. The length of the CDR3 is 14 residues.

The chain is built from TRBV3-1 (or the pseudogene TRBV3-2) and TRBJ1-2; D might be TRBD1 (6 bases). The CDR3 spans 15 residues. Per germline, CDR1 LGHDT and CDR2 YNNKEL (reference sequence). The V end lost 1 base, the J end lost 8 bases, and 17 bases lay between the germline ends. The CDR3 DNA follows: TGTGCCAGCAGCCAAGGTGGTCAGGGGATATGGGGCTACACCTTC. This encodes CASSQGGQGIWGYTF.

V usage is TRBV6-2 or TRBV6-3 and J usage is TRBJ1-1; perhaps TRBD1 as D (5 bases). Trimming took 3 bases from V and 5 from J, leaving 10 bases between them. The CDR3 consists of 13 residues. Germline assignment: CDR1 MNHEY and CDR2 SVGEGT. The CDR3 DNA follows: TGTGCCAGCAGTTATGCGGGGGGGACTGAAGCTTTCTTT. This translates into CASSYAGGTEAFF.

The chain employs TRBV28 and TRBJ1-5, with no clear D. Germline V lookup: CDR1 MDHEN, CDR2 SYDVKM. The CDR3 sequence is 15 residues long. The V gene lost 3 bases and the J gene lost 2 bases, with 11 bases spanning the gap. In nucleotides, the CDR3 is TGTGCCAGCAGTTTGCGGGGTGCGGGCAATCAGCCCCAGCATTTT. Its translation: CASSLRGAGNQPQHF.

This CDR3 is CAISESRGANQPQHF. The CDR3 coding sequence is TGTGCCATCAGTGAGAGCAGGGGCGCCAATCAGCCCCAGCATTTT. The chain employs TRBV10-3 and TRBJ1-5, with D perhaps TRBD1 (6 bases). Germline lookup yields CDR1 ENHRY and CDR2 SYGVKD. V lost 2 bases, J lost 3 bases, and 11 bases lay in between. This CDR3 is built from 15 residues.

The chain employs TRBV7-9 and TRBJ2-5; TRBD2 agrees at 9 bases. The CDR3 runs 15 residues. CDR1 and CDR2 from the germline V gene are SEHNR and FQNEAQ (reference sequence). The J segment lost 5 bases and the V segment lost 4 bases, leaving 8 bases of the junction unmatched. The CDR3 loop is CASSSKAGGGETQYF. The CDR3 bases are TGTGCCAGCAGCTCTAAAGCGGGGGGCGGGGAGACCCAGTACTTC.

V and J are TRBV9 and TRBJ2-2, with a possible D match to TRBD1 (5 bases). V was pared by 0 bases and J by 7 bases, with 7 bases between. In germline, CDR1 is SGDLS, CDR2 YYNGEE. The CDR3 loop spans 13 amino acids. The CDR3 protein is CASSVEQDGELFF. CDR3 bases: TGTGCCAGCAGCGTAGAACAGGACGGGGAGCTGTTTTTT.